Following are 8 T cell receptor beta chains from one sample sequenced in a study of blood T cell repertoires in COVID-19. Clones were sequenced by immunoSEQ multiplex PCR, and TCRdb holds only the in-frame ones, with some missing. The sample holds some 490,000 clones, 70% to 90% seen once. Sequenced material: PBMCs or T cells enriched from blood (not recorded which). The receptors derive from a woman aged 60-70 years who had recovered from COVID-19.

V usage is TRBV5-5 and J usage is TRBJ1-5; D gene ambiguous. Trimming stripped 4 bases from V and 4 bases from J, with 9 bases between. The CDR3 sequence is 13 residues long. Germline V CDR1 and CDR2: SGHKS, YYEKEE (reference sequence). CDR3 coding DNA: TGTGCCAGCAGCCCACTGATTAATCAGCCCCAGCATTTT. Amino acid sequence: CASSPLINQPQHF.

V and J are TRBV11-3 and TRBJ1-5; TRBD1 might be the D (6 bases). The CDR3 totals 16 residues. V dropped 3 bases and J dropped 3 bases, with 15 bases sitting between them. Germline lookup yields CDR1 SGHNT and CDR2 YENEEA. This CDR3 is CASSFVMTGANQPQHF. The CDR3 coding sequence is TGTGCCAGCAGCTTTGTTATGACAGGCGCCAATCAGCCCCAGCATTTT.

In its sample, this clone was seen a few times. The chain is built from TRBV3-1 (or the pseudogene TRBV3-2) and TRBJ2-2, with 7 bases lining up with TRBD1. The CDR3 has 16 amino acids. V trimming: 4 bases; J trimming: 1 base; junction bases outside the gene matches: 6. Per germline, CDR1 LGHDT and CDR2 YNNKEL (reference sequence). CDR3 amino acids: CASSPRQGLNTGELFF. The CDR3 DNA sequence: TGTGCCAGCAGCCCTAGACAGGGCCTGAACACCGGGGAGCTGTTTTTT.

The chain couples TRBV18 to TRBJ2-1; 7 bases are a match to TRBD1. The CDR3 length is 15 residues. With V trimmed by 4 bases and J by 0 bases, 3 bases remained unmatched. CDR1 and CDR2 from the germline V gene are KGHSH and LQKENI. In nucleotides, the CDR3 is TGTGCCAGCTCACGGACAGGTGCCTCCTACAATGAGCAGTTCTTC. Translating it yields CASSRTGASYNEQFF. Variable domain in full (rest from reference TRBV18 and TRBJ2-1): NAGVMQNPRHLVRRRGQEARLRCSPMKGHSHVYWYRQLPEEGLKFMVYLQKENIIDESGMPKERFSAEFPKEGPSILRIQQVVRGDSAAYFCASSRTGASYNEQFFGPGTRLTVL.

This sequence joins TRBV6-5 and TRBJ1-2, with 9 positions matching TRBD1. The CDR3 spans 15 residues. V was pared by 5 bases and J by 4 bases, with 8 bases of the junction left unmatched. From germline, CDR1 is MNHEY and CDR2 SVGAGI. CDR3 sequence reads: CASSPGQGVSYGYTF. CDR3 DNA: TGTGCCAGCAGTCCGGGACAGGGAGTCAGCTATGGCTACACCTTC.

The rearrangement uses TRBV6-1 and TRBJ1-4, with TRBD1 matching 7 bases. Germline CDR1 MNHNS, CDR2 SASEGT. The V gene end was trimmed by 1 base and the J gene end by 7 bases; junction bases not matched to a gene: 6. CDR3 size: 15 residues. Here the CDR3 reads CASSEDRGATEKLFF. In DNA form, the CDR3 reads TGTGCCAGCAGTGAAGACAGGGGTGCCACTGAAAAACTGTTTTTT.

The chain combines TRBV2 with TRBJ1-4; TRBD1 might be the D (5 bases). The CDR3 covers 14 residues. The germline V gene encodes CDR1 SNHLY and CDR2 FYNNEI. The ends were cut back, 5 bases at V and 4 bases at J, with 11 bases in the middle. The CDR3 coding sequence is TGTGCCAGCAGTATTATCGGGGGTAATGAAAAACTGTTTTTT. Amino acid sequence: CASSIIGGNEKLFF.

This rearrangement joins TRBV19 to TRBJ1-5, with a tentative D call TRBD1 (6 bases). This CDR3 has 15 residues. Germline CDR1 and CDR2: LNHDA and SQIVND (reference sequence). The V and J ends lost 3 bases and 4 bases respectively, with 13 bases between them. CDR3 sequence: CASSIGGGPNQPQHF. In DNA, the CDR3 is TGTGCCAGTAGTATTGGGGGGGGCCCTAATCAGCCCCAGCATTTT.